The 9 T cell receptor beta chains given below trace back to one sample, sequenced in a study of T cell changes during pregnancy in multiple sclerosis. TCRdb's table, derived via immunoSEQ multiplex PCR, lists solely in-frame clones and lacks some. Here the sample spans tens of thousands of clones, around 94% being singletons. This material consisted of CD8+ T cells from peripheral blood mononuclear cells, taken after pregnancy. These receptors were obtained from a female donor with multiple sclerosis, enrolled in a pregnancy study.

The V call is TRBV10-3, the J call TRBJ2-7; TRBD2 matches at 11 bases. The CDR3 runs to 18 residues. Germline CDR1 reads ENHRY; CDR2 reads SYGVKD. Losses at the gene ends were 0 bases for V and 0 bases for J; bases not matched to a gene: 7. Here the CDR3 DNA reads TGTGCCATCAGTGAGTCTGGGGCCGGACTAGCGGGCTCCTACGAGCAGTACTTC. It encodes CAISESGAGLAGSYEQYF.

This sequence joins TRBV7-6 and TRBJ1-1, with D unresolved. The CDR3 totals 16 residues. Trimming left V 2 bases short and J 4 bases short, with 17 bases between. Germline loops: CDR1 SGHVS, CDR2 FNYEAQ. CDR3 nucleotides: TGTGCCAGCAGCTTAACTCGGGAGGAGGGTAGCACTGAAGCTTTCTTT. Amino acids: CASSLTREEGSTEAFF. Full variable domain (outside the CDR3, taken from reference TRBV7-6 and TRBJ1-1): GAGVSQSPRYKVTKRGQDVALRCDPISGHVSLYWYRQALGQGPEFLTYFNYEAQQDKSGLPNDRFSAERPEGSISTLTIQRTEQRDSAMYRCASSLTREEGSTEAFFGQGTRLTVV.

The CDR3 region is CASSVVPNTYEQYF. The DNA of the CDR3 is TGTGCCAGCAGCGTAGTTCCAAACACCTACGAGCAGTACTTC. The chain uses TRBV9 and TRBJ2-7; unclear D gene. Germline loops: CDR1 SGDLS, CDR2 YYNGEE. V was pared by 0 bases and J by 2 bases, with 9 bases between. The CDR3 length is 14 residues.

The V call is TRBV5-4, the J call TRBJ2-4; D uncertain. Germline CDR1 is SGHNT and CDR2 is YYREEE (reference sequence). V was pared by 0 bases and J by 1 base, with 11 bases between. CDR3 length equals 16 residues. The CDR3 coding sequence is TGTGCCAGCAGCTTGGAAACAGAATGGGCCAAAAACATTCAGTACTTC. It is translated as CASSLETEWAKNIQYF.

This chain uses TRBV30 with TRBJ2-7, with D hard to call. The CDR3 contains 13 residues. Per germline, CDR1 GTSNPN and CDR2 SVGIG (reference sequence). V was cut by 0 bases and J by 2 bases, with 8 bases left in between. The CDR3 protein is CAWSVLGPYEQYF. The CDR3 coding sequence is TGTGCCTGGAGTGTATTGGGCCCCTACGAGCAGTACTTC.

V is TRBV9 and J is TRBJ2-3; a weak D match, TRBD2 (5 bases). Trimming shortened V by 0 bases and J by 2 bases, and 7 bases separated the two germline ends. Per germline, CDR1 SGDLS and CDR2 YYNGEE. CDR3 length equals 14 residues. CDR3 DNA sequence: TGTGCCAGCAGCGTAGCGGGGAACACAGATACGCAGTATTTT. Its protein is CASSVAGNTDTQYF.

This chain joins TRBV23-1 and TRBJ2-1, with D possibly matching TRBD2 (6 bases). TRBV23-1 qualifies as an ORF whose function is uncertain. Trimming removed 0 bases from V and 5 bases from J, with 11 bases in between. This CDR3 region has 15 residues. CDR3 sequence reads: CASSQSRTNNNEQFF. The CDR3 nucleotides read TGCGCCAGCAGTCAATCGAGGACTAATAACAATGAGCAGTTCTTC.

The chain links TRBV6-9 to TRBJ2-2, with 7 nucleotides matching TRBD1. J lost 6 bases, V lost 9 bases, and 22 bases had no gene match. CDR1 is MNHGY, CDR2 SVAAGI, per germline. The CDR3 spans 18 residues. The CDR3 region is CARRQGFNLRLDAGELFF. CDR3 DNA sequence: TGTGCCAGGAGACAGGGTTTTAACCTCCGGTTGGATGCCGGGGAGCTGTTTTTT.

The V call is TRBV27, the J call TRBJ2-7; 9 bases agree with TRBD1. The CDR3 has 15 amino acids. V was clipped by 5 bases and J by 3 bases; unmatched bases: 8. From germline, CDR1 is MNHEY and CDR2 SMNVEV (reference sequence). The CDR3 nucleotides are TGTGCCAGCAGTACGGCCGGGACAGGGATCTACGAGCAGTACTTC. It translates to CASSTAGTGIYEQYF.